This T cell receptor (beta chain) derives from a study of blood T cells in healthy people across ages. The study's findings and limits: TCR beta diversity was tightly associated with the proportion of naive T cells. The long-lived group displayed more naive CD4+ cells, plus higher diversity, than the aged donors did.

This clonotype was detected only once. Its antigen is not identified. Germline V CDR1 and CDR2: SGHVS, FQNEAQ. Trimming stripped 7 bases from V and 4 bases from J, with 18 bases between. The CDR3 sequence is 15 residues long. The use of a sample-barcoded 5' primer and a J-beta primer mix characterized a second PCR of roughly 6 to 11 cycles. Each of the cDNA molecules was tagged by a template-switch adaptor with 12 random nucleotides. TCRdb ran MiXCR on the 5' RACE reads and lists one entry per CDR3 protein. The sample holds roughly 700,000 distinct CDR3 sequences, more than 40% seen once. The sequence derives from a woman aged 55-69 years in good health. The chain couples TRBV7-8 to TRBJ2-3, with a weak D call TRBD1 (5 bases). The source material was blood. The CDR3 is CASTLREAKPDTQYF. CDR3 DNA: TGTGCCAGCACCCTCAGGGAAGCTAAGCCAGATACGCAGTATTTT.